The TCR beta chain described here comes from a study of blood T cell repertoires in COVID-19. As for the study in general: Researchers got acute and convalescent COVID-19 samples from the United States, Italy and Spain. Nucleic acid was either cDNA or gDNA, and it came from T cells, B-cell-depleted T cells, or PBMCs.

Per germline, CDR1 SGHRS and CDR2 YFSETQ. The CDR3 spans 22 residues. After removal of 0 bases from V and 4 bases from J, the junction contained 22 bases not matched to a gene. The assay was immunoSEQ multiplex PCR, and TCRdb's table has in-frame clones only and misses some. The table lists tens of thousands of clones, over 75% of them singletons. This sequence joins TRBV5-1 and TRBJ2-7; TRBD2 matches 13 bases. This clonotype was obtained from a man aged 35 to 55 with acute or convalescent COVID-19. The sample consisted of peripheral blood. The CDR3 here is CASSLGTSGRATQLLTWYEQYF. DNA of the CDR3: TGCGCCAGCAGCTTGGGCACTAGCGGGAGGGCAACTCAACTTTTGACCTGGTACGAGCAGTACTTC.